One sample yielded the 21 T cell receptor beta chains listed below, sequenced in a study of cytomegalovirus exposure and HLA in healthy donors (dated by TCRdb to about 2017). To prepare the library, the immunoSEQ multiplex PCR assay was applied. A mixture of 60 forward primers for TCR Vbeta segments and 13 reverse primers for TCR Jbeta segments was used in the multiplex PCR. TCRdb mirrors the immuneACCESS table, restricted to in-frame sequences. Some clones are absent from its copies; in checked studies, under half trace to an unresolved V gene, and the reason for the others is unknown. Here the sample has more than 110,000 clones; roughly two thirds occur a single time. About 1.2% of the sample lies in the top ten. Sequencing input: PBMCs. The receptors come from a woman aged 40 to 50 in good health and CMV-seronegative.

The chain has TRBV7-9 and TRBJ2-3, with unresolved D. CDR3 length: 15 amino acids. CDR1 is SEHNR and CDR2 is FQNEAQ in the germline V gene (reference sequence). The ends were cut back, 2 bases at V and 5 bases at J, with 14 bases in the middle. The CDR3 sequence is CASSLSGLVQDTQYF. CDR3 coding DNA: TGTGCCAGCAGCTTAAGTGGCCTAGTGCAAGATACGCAGTATTTT.

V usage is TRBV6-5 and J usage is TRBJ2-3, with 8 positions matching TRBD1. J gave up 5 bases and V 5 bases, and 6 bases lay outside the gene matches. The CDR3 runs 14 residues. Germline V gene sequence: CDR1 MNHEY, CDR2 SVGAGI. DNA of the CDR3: TGTGCCAGCAGTCTCAGGGGGCTGAGAGATACGCAGTATTTT. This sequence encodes CASSLRGLRDTQYF.

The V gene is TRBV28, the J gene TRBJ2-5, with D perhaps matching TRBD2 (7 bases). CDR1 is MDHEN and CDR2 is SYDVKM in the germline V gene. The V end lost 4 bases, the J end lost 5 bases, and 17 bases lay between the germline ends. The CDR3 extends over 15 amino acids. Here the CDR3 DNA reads TGTGCCAGCAGTTCATGGGCAGGGGAGGGGGAGACCCAGTACTTC. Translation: CASSSWAGEGETQYF.

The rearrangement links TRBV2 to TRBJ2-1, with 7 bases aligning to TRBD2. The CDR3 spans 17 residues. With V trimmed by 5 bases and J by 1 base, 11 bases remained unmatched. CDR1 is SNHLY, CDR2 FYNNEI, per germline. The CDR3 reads CASSKDPRGDSYNEQFF. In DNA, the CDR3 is TGTGCCAGCAGTAAGGACCCCCGGGGGGATTCCTACAATGAGCAGTTCTTC.

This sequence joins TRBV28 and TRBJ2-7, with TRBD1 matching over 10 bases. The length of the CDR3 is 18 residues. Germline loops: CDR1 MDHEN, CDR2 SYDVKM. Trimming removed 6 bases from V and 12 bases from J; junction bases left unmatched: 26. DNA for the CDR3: TGTGCCAGCAGCCCCCGTCGGACAGGGGGTTTACGAGACTATTTCGGGTACGTC. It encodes CASSPRRTGGLRDYFGYV.

For the CDR3, the DNA is TGTGCCAGTAGTATAACGGGTTTACGCTATGGCTACACCTTC. It encodes CASSITGLRYGYTF. This rearrangement joins TRBV19 to TRBJ1-2; D remains ambiguous. The V gene's germline CDR1 is LNHDA and CDR2 SQIVND (reference sequence). There are 14 residues in the CDR3. The V and J ends lost 2 bases and 4 bases respectively, with 11 bases between them.

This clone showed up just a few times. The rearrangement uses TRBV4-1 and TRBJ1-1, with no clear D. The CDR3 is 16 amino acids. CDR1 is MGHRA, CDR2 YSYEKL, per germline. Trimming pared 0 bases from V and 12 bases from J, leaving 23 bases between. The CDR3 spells CASSQDGTVAATSPFF. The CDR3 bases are TGCGCCAGCAGCCAAGATGGAACCGTGGCGGCAACTTCTCCTTTCTTT.

Written as DNA, the CDR3 is TGTGCCAGCAGTGCGCTGGACAGGCGGTACCAAGAGACCCAGTACTTC. It specifies CASSALDRRYQETQYF. The chain is built from TRBV6-1 and TRBJ2-5; 7 bases are a match to TRBD1. After removal of 4 bases from V and 0 bases from J, the junction contained 8 bases not matched to a gene. The CDR3 has 16 residues. From germline, CDR1 is MNHNS and CDR2 SASEGT.

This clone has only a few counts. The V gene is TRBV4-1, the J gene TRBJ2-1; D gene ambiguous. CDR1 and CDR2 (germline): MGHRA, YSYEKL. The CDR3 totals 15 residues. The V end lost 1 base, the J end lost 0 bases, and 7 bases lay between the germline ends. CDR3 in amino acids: CASSQGSDSYNEQFF. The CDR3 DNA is TGCGCCAGCAGCCAAGGGTCAGACTCCTACAATGAGCAGTTCTTC.

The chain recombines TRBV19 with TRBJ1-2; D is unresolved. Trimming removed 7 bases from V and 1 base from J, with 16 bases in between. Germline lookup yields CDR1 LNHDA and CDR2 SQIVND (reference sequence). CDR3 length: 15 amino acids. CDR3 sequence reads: CASNVLGELNYGYTF. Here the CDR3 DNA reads TGTGCCAGTAATGTTTTGGGAGAACTTAACTATGGCTACACCTTC. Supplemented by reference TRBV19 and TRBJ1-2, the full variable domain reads DGGITQSPKYLFRKEGQNVTLSCEQNLNHDAMYWYRQDPGQGLRLIYYSQIVNDFQKGDIAEGYSVSREKKESFPLTVTSAQKNPTAFYLCASNVLGELNYGYTFGSGTRLTVV.

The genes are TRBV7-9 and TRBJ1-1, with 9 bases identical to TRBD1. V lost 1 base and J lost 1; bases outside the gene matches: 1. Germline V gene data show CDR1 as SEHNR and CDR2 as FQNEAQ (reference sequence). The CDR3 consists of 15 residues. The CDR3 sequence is CASSLGQGENTEAFF. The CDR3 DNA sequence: TGTGCCAGCAGCTTAGGACAGGGGGAGAACACTGAAGCTTTCTTT.

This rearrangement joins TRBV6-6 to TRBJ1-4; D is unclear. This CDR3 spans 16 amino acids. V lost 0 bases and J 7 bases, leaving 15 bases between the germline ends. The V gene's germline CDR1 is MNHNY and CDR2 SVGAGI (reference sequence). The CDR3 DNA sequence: TGTGCCAGCAGTTACTCGTCGACGCCCTCGGGTGAAAAACTGTTTTTT. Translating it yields CASSYSSTPSGEKLFF.

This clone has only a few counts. The CDR3 region is CASSQDAGRRNEKLFF. The DNA for the CDR3 is TGCGCCAGCAGCCAAGATGCTGGCAGGAGGAATGAAAAACTGTTTTTT. The J gene is TRBJ1-4, the V gene TRBV4-3; D not resolved. The CDR3 has 16 residues. Trimming removed 0 bases at V and 5 bases at J, with 13 bases between. The V gene's germline CDR1 is LGHNA and CDR2 YSLEER.

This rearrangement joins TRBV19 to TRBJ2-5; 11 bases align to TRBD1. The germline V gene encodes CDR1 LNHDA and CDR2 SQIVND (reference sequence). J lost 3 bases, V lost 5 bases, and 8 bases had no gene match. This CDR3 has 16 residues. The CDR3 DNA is TGTGCCAGTAGTCTGTCGGACAGGGGGCCTAAAGAGACCCAGTACTTC. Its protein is CASSLSDRGPKETQYF.

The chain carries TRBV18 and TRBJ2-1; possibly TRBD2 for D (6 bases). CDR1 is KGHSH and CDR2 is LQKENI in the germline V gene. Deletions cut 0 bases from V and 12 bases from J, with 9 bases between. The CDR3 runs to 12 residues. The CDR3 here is CASSPPQGGQFF. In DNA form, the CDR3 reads TGTGCCAGCTCACCACCCCAGGGAGGGCAGTTCTTC.

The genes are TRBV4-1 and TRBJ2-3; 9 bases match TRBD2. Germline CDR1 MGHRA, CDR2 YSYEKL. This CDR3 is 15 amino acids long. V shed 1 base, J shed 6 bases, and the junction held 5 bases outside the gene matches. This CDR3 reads CASSQVAGDSDTQYF. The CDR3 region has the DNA TGCGCCAGCAGCCAAGTAGCGGGGGATTCGGATACGCAGTATTTT.

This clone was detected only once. The CDR3 loop reads CASSSRSGAGTDTQYF. CDR3 DNA sequence: TGTGCCAGCAGCTCTCGAAGCGGGGCGGGCACAGATACGCAGTATTTT. This sequence joins TRBV5-4 and TRBJ2-3, with 7 bases matching TRBD2. The J segment lost 1 base and the V segment lost 3 bases, leaving 8 bases of the junction unmatched. CDR3 length: 16 residues. Looked up from germline, CDR1 is SGHNT and CDR2 is YYREEE (reference sequence).

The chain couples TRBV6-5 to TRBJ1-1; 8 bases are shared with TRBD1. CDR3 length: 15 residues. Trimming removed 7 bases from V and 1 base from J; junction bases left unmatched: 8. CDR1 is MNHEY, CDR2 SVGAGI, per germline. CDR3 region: CASTDTGGRNTEAFF. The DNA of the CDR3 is TGTGCCAGCACCGATACAGGGGGGAGGAACACTGAAGCTTTCTTT.

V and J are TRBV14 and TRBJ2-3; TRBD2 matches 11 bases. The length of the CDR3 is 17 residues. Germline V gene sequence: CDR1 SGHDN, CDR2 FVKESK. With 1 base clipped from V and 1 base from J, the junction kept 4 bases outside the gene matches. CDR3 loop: CASSQGAGLAGTDTQYF. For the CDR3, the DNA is TGTGCCAGCAGCCAAGGGGCGGGACTAGCGGGCACAGATACGCAGTATTTT.

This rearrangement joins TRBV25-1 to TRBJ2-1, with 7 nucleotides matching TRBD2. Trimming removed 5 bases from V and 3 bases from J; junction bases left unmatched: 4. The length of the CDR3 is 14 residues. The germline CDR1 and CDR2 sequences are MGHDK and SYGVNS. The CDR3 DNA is TGTGCCAGCAGTAAGGCGGGGGACTACAATGAGCAGTTCTTC. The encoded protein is CASSKAGDYNEQFF.

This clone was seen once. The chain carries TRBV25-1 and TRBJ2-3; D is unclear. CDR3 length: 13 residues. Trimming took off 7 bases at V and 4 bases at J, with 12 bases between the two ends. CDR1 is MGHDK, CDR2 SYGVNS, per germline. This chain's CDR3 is CASMETFADTQYF. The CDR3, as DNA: TGTGCCAGCATGGAGACCTTCGCAGATACGCAGTATTTT.